Sequencing of this T cell receptor (beta chain) was carried out in a study of T-cell reconstitution after alpha-beta-depleted transplantation in children. Points from the study as a whole: Counts and diversity of T cells one year after transplant came mostly from newly produced T cells. Several patients had high TCRbeta diversity at day 60; it came from surviving recipient T cells and thymic progenitors. Several hundred expanded graft clones reportedly supplied alpha-beta T cells about two months after transplant.

This clonotype has a count of ten or more. Its antigen is unknown. Molecular barcoding with unique molecular identifiers was used for the TCRbeta library. MiXCR, applied by TCRdb to the PCR reads, yields one record per CDR3 protein. The sample comprises around 490,000 distinct CDR3 sequences, more than 9.5% of which are singletons, and 14% rests with the top ten. This TCR was recovered from a female patient aged 2-15 years who had a stem cell transplant for aplastic anemia, so the T cells may come from the graft donor. The sequenced sample was PBMCs, mostly from graft donor cells, obtained 180 days after TCRalphabeta/CD19-depleted stem cell transplant.

The CDR3 sequence is CSGKRYTDTQYF. Written as DNA, the CDR3 is TGCAGCGGGAAAAGATATACAGATACGCAGTATTTT. The chain is built from TRBV29-1 and TRBJ2-3; D is undetermined. Looked up from germline, CDR1 is SQVTM and CDR2 is ANQGSEA. Trimming stripped 7 bases from V and 3 bases from J, with 11 bases between. The CDR3 totals 12 residues.